The 25 T cell receptor beta chains presented below share a single source sample, sequenced in a study of blood T cell repertoires in COVID-19. Sequencing used immunoSEQ multiplex PCR; TCRdb keeps in-frame clones, though not all of them. The sample has about 62,000 clones, just over 85% seen once; the top ten hold 1.3%. The source material was peripheral blood. The source of these receptors is a woman aged 80 or older with acute or convalescent COVID-19.

This chain connects TRBV6-2 or TRBV6-3 to TRBJ2-2; possible D gene TRBD2, 5 bases. Trimming took 4 bases from V and 3 from J, leaving 6 bases between them. CDR3 length equals 13 residues. The germline V gene encodes CDR1 MNHEY and CDR2 SVGEGT. The DNA for the CDR3 is TGTGCCAGCAGTTCGGGATACACCGGGGAGCTGTTTTTT. Encoded protein: CASSSGYTGELFF.

In this sample, this clone turned up a few times. CDR3: CASSYSEGGNTIYF. The CDR3 nucleotides are TGTGCCAGCAGTTACTCGGAGGGAGGAAACACCATATATTTT. This chain connects TRBV6-5 to TRBJ1-3; D is uncertain. The CDR3 contains 14 residues. CDR1 and CDR2 (germline): MNHEY, SVGAGI. With 0 bases removed from V and 4 bases from J, the gap between germline ends came to 7 bases.

The V and J genes are TRBV7-9 and TRBJ1-1; D possibly corresponds to TRBD1 (5 bases). This CDR3 contains 14 residues. In germline, CDR1 is SEHNR, CDR2 FQNEAQ (reference sequence). Deletions cut 6 bases from V and 3 bases from J, with 14 bases between. As DNA, the CDR3 is TGTGCCAGCAGTCCAGGGTCTAAGGACACTGAAGCTTTCTTT. Translation: CASSPGSKDTEAFF.

V usage is TRBV7-2 and J usage is TRBJ2-7; D is possibly TRBD1 (8 bases). CDR3 size: 15 residues. Per the germline V gene, CDR1 is SGHTA and CDR2 is FQGNSA. V shed 5 bases and J shed 0 bases, with 14 bases lying between them. The CDR3 nucleotides read TGTGCCAGCAGCCTACAGGGGGGGAGCTCCTACGAGCAGTACTTC. Its protein product is CASSLQGGSSYEQYF.

The V call is TRBV27, the J call TRBJ1-4; 7 bases line up with TRBD1. This CDR3 has 16 residues. J was trimmed by 5 bases and V by 7 bases; bases with no gene match: 13. Germline assignment: CDR1 MNHEY and CDR2 SMNVEV (reference sequence). The CDR3 sequence: CASTLDREIRNEKLFF. CDR3 DNA sequence: TGTGCCAGCACCTTAGACAGGGAAATTAGGAATGAAAAACTGTTTTTT.

The CDR3 loop reads CASSRGLDETQYF. The CDR3 nucleotides are TGTGCCAGTAGCCGAGGACTAGATGAGACCCAGTACTTC. The rearrangement uses TRBV19 and TRBJ2-5, with 7 bases that match TRBD2. This CDR3 spans 13 amino acids. The ends lost 6 bases at V and 5 bases at J; junction bases unmatched: 6. From germline, CDR1 is LNHDA and CDR2 SQIVND (reference sequence).

This sequence joins TRBV3-1 (or the pseudogene TRBV3-2) and TRBJ2-5, with D maybe TRBD1 (6 bases). The germline V and J ends were trimmed by 7 bases and 1 base, with 10 bases remaining between them. Per germline, CDR1 LGHDT and CDR2 YNNKEL (reference sequence). This CDR3 spans 13 amino acids. This CDR3 is CASIKQGQETQYF. The DNA for the CDR3 is TGTGCCAGCATCAAACAGGGCCAAGAGACCCAGTACTTC.

The chain uses TRBV30 and TRBJ1-6; D call uncertain. Between the trimmed V and J ends, which lost 5 bases and 8 bases, there was a span of 13 bases. This CDR3 region has 13 residues. Germline assignment: CDR1 GTSNPN and CDR2 SVGIG (reference sequence). The CDR3 region has the DNA TGTGCCTGGTCGAGGGAGGAGGATTCACCCCTCCACTTT. Translating gives CAWSREEDSPLHF.

The chain employs TRBV18 and TRBJ2-3, with 9 positions matching TRBD2. The CDR3 has 15 amino acids. CDR1 and CDR2 (germline): KGHSH, LQKENI. After removal of 2 bases from V and 9 bases from J, the junction contained 9 bases not matched to a gene. As DNA, the CDR3 is TGTGCCAGCTCACCATCCGGGAGTCTAGCGGGGACGCAGTATTTT. Its translation is CASSPSGSLAGTQYF.

The chain has TRBV18 and TRBJ1-6; maybe TRBD1 (5 bases). The CDR3 runs 15 residues. The ends were cut back, 2 bases at V and 10 bases at J, with 15 bases in the middle. Looked up from germline, CDR1 is KGHSH and CDR2 is LQKENI. DNA of the CDR3: TGTGCCAGCTCACCAGGGGGGACGACGGGATCACCCCTCCACTTT. Residues: CASSPGGTTGSPLHF.

The V gene is TRBV18, the J gene TRBJ2-7; possible D gene TRBD1, 5 bases. The CDR3 is 17 residues long. Trimming left V 6 bases short and J 4 bases short, with 25 bases between. Germline CDR1 KGHSH, CDR2 LQKENI. Here the CDR3 DNA reads TGTGCCAGCTCTCAATTCTACAGACAGACCTCTTCTTACGAGCAGTACTTC. Translated, it gives CASSQFYRQTSSYEQYF. The whole variable domain, remainder taken from reference TRBV18 and TRBJ2-7, is NAGVMQNPRHLVRRRGQEARLRCSPMKGHSHVYWYRQLPEEGLKFMVYLQKENIIDESGMPKERFSAEFPKEGPSILRIQQVVRGDSAAYFCASSQFYRQTSSYEQYFGPGTRLTVT.

The J gene is TRBJ1-1, the V gene TRBV9; D perhaps matches TRBD1 (5 bases). This CDR3 is built from 16 residues. Deletions cut 0 bases from V and 2 bases from J, with 14 bases between. The germline V gene encodes CDR1 SGDLS and CDR2 YYNGEE. This chain's CDR3 is CASSVGGGEGNTEAFF. For the CDR3, the DNA is TGTGCCAGCAGCGTAGGGGGGGGAGAGGGTAACACTGAAGCTTTCTTT.

This rearrangement joins TRBV6-5 to TRBJ2-3, with 10 bases aligning to TRBD1. CDR1 and CDR2 from the germline V gene are MNHEY and SVGAGI. V shed 8 bases and J 9 bases; nucleotides not matched to a gene: 8. The CDR3 sequence is 13 residues long. The CDR3 nucleotides read TGTGCCAGCGGGACAGGGGAAGGGAGAACGCAGTATTTT. Translated: CASGTGEGRTQYF.

This clone was observed many times. This chain joins TRBV10-3 and TRBJ1-1; D ambiguous. The V gene lost 0 bases and the J gene lost 2 bases, with 10 bases spanning the gap. This CDR3 is 15 amino acids long. CDR1 ENHRY and CDR2 SYGVKD come from the germline V gene. CDR3 loop: CAISESERRNTEAFF. As DNA, the CDR3 is TGTGCCATCAGTGAGTCCGAGCGAAGAAACACTGAAGCTTTCTTT.

The rearrangement uses TRBV7-2 and TRBJ2-4; 8 bases map to TRBD2. This CDR3 is 15 amino acids long. The germline gives CDR1 SGHTA, CDR2 FQGNSA. With V trimmed by 1 base and J by 13 bases, 12 bases remained unmatched. The DNA of the CDR3 is TGTGCCAGCAGCTTAGGATGGGTTAGCGGGGAACCGCAGTACTTC. Amino acids: CASSLGWVSGEPQYF.

The chain employs TRBV7-2 and TRBJ1-5; D unresolved. The CDR3 runs to 12 residues. Between the trimmed V and J ends, which lost 2 bases and 5 bases, there was a span of 4 bases. Germline values: CDR1 SGHTA, CDR2 FQGNSA. The CDR3 region has the DNA TGTGCCAGCAGCTTATTAGATCAGCCCCAGCATTTT. It codes for CASSLLDQPQHF. Combining the CDR3 with reference TRBV7-2 and TRBJ1-5 gives the whole variable domain GAGVSQSPSNKVTEKGKDVELRCDPISGHTALYWYRQSLGQGLEFLIYFQGNSAPDKSGLPSDRFSAERTGGSVSTLTIQRTQQEDSAVYLCASSLLDQPQHFGDGTRLSIL.

The J gene is TRBJ1-6, the V gene TRBV6-6, with 8 bases that match TRBD1. Unmatched junction bases numbered 6, after V lost 6 bases and J lost 8 bases. In germline, CDR1 is MNHNY, CDR2 SVGAGI (reference sequence). The CDR3 is 14 amino acids. The CDR3 region has the DNA TGTGCCAGCAGGAGGGGACAGGACGATTCACCCCTCCACTTT. It codes for CASRRGQDDSPLHF.

This sequence joins TRBV28 and TRBJ1-5, with D maybe TRBD1 (5 bases). Per the germline V gene, CDR1 is MDHEN and CDR2 is SYDVKM. The CDR3 is 14 residues long. Trimming took 6 bases from V and 0 from J, leaving 9 bases between them. This CDR3 is CASRLRVSNQPQHF. As DNA, the CDR3 is TGTGCCAGCAGACTCAGGGTTAGCAATCAGCCCCAGCATTTT.

The count of this clone is one. This sequence joins TRBV3-1 (or the pseudogene TRBV3-2) and TRBJ2-3; TRBD2 is a possible D gene (6 bases). The CDR3 contains 17 residues. V was shortened by 1 base and J by 4 bases, with 18 bases between the two germline ends. The V gene's germline CDR1 is LGHDT and CDR2 YNNKEL (reference sequence). CDR3 sequence reads: CASSQASSGGLADTQYF. The DNA of the CDR3 is TGTGCCAGCAGCCAAGCCTCGTCCGGGGGATTGGCAGATACGCAGTATTTT.

CDR3 sequence reads: CASSLAAEQYF. In nucleotides, the CDR3 is TGTGCCAGCAGCCTAGCAGCCGAGCAGTACTTC. The chain links TRBV3-1 (or the pseudogene TRBV3-2) to TRBJ2-7; D remains ambiguous. CDR3 size: 11 residues. Trimming left V 4 bases short and J 6 bases short, with 7 bases between. Germline CDR1 LGHDT, CDR2 YNNKEL (reference sequence).

This clone appeared a single time. The chain uses TRBV6-5 and TRBJ2-7, with D perhaps TRBD2 (6 bases). Germline-derived CDR1 and CDR2 are MNHEY and SVGAGI. The V end lost 5 bases, the J end lost 1 base, and 15 bases lay between the germline ends. This CDR3 contains 15 residues. CDR3 region: CASSRGGVGSYEQYF. Here the CDR3 DNA reads TGTGCCAGCAGTCGTGGAGGGGTGGGGTCCTACGAGCAGTACTTC.

V gene TRBV4-1 combines with J gene TRBJ2-5, with TRBD2 as a possible D gene (5 bases). Trimming took 1 base from V and 2 from J, leaving 11 bases between them. This CDR3 spans 15 amino acids. Per the germline V gene, CDR1 is MGHRA and CDR2 is YSYEKL. In nucleotides, the CDR3 is TGCGCCAGCAGCCAAGTTGAGCGGAGTCAAGAGACCCAGTACTTC. Protein: CASSQVERSQETQYF.

The chain has TRBV5-1 and TRBJ2-7, with 12 bases aligning to TRBD1. Per germline, CDR1 SGHRS and CDR2 YFSETQ. The CDR3 is 15 amino acids. J lost 12 bases, V lost 1 base, and 11 bases had no gene match. CDR3 DNA: TGCGCCAGCAGCTTGAAGGGGGACAGGGGGCGATCGGCGTACTTC. Translation: CASSLKGDRGRSAYF. The variable domain in full, with the rest retrieved from reference TRBV5-1 and TRBJ2-7, is KAGVTQTPRYLIKTRGQQVTLSCSPISGHRSVSWYQQTPGQGLQFLFEYFSETQRNKGNFPGRFSGRQFSNSRSEMNVSTLELGDSALYLCASSLKGDRGRSAYFGPGTRLTVT.

The CDR3 region has the DNA TGCGCCAGCAGCTGGACCACAGGGGAATACGAGCAGTACTTC. Its translation is CASSWTTGEYEQYF. V and J are TRBV5-1 and TRBJ2-7; 7 positions match TRBD1. This CDR3 region has 14 residues. After removal of 3 bases from V and 4 bases from J, the junction contained 7 bases not matched to a gene. Germline CDR1 SGHRS, CDR2 YFSETQ.

This clone has just a few counts. The gene calls are TRBV24-1 and TRBJ1-2, with TRBD1 as a possible D gene (5 bases). Trimming stripped 2 bases from V and 8 bases from J, with 20 bases between. From germline, CDR1 is KGHDR and CDR2 SFDVKD. The CDR3 runs 16 residues. In nucleotides, the CDR3 is TGTGCCACCAGTGATTCCCATGGGGCCAGGGTAGGCGGCTACACCTTC. It translates to CATSDSHGARVGGYTF.